This is a list of T cell receptor beta chains from one sample in a study of T cell responses to AZD1222 COVID-19 vaccine. Clones were read by immunoSEQ multiplex PCR, and TCRdb kept only the in-frame ones, dropping some. The sample holds 95,000 to 150,000 clones, approximately 85% seen once. This sample comprised peripheral blood, obtained on day 0 of AZD1222 vaccination. The receptors come from an adult in good health. Both conserved end residues are part of each CDR3. D genes are given only for firm matches. The size of a clone is reported for some rows only, either as once, few or many, or as a class for expanded clones.

clone_size j_call v_call d_call cdr3_aa cdr3_nt
. TRBJ2-2 TRBV6-1 . CASSEVPRGHKELFF TGTGCCAGCAGTGAAGTGCCCCGCGGACACAAAGAGCTGTTTTTT
. TRBJ1-5 TRBV19 . CASTDLGNQPQHF TGTGCCAGCACGGACTTGGGGAATCAGCCCCAGCATTTT
. TRBJ1-4 TRBV7-9 TRBD1 CASSLRAGGDEKLFF TGTGCCAGCAGCTTAAGGGCAGGGGGAGATGAAAAACTGTTTTTT
. TRBJ1-1 TRBV12-3/TRBV12-4 . CASTDKGQLAFF TGTGCCAGCACCGATAAAGGGCAGCTTGCTTTCTTT
. TRBJ1-5 TRBV15 . CAASRDQLSQPQHF TGTGCCGCCAGCAGAGATCAATTGAGTCAGCCCCAGCATTTT
. TRBJ1-1 TRBV25-1 . CASSAPGRGDTEAFF TGTGCCAGCAGTGCACCAGGCCGGGGGGACACTGAAGCTTTCTTT
. TRBJ2-7 TRBV5-4 TRBD1 CASSPNRDRGNEQYF TGTGCCAGCAGCCCCAATCGGGACAGGGGCAACGAGCAGTACTTC
. TRBJ1-5 TRBV7-8 TRBD1 CASSFLQGTGQPQHF TGTGCCAGCAGCTTCCTACAGGGGACGGGGCAGCCCCAGCATTTT
. TRBJ1-6 TRBV9 . CASSVAPMSSYNSPLHF TGTGCCAGCAGCGTAGCTCCGATGAGCTCCTATAATTCACCCCTCCACTTT
. TRBJ2-3 TRBV28 . CASSLGRQDTQYF TGTGCCAGCAGTTTGGGGCGCCAAGATACGCAGTATTTT
. TRBJ1-1 TRBV5-1 . CASSLPQGLNTEAFF TGCGCCAGCAGCCTTCCACAGGGATTGAACACTGAAGCTTTCTTT
. TRBJ2-1 TRBV7-9 . CASSLVSTGRDNEQFF TGTGCCAGCAGCTTAGTCTCGACGGGGCGAGACAATGAGCAGTTCTTC
few TRBJ2-5 TRBV12-3/TRBV12-4 TRBD2 CASSLARGAQYF TGTGCCAGCAGTTTAGCGCGGGGGGCCCAGTACTTC
once TRBJ2-7 TRBV28 . CASSSPGGYEQYF TGTGCCAGCAGTTCACCCGGGGGTTACGAGCAGTACTTC
. TRBJ2-1 TRBV12-3/TRBV12-4 . CASRPLGNEQFF TGTGCCAGCAGACCTTTAGGGAATGAGCAGTTCTTC
. TRBJ2-2 TRBV7-8 . CASSPGYSLGTGELFF TGTGCCAGCAGCCCTGGGTACTCCCTCGGCACCGGGGAGCTGTTTTTT
. TRBJ1-1 TRBV19 . CASSTQGSTEAFF TGTGCCAGTAGTACACAGGGCTCCACTGAAGCTTTCTTT
. TRBJ2-7 TRBV27 . CASSLSKLAEQYF TGTGCCAGCAGTTTATCAAAACTGGCCGAGCAGTACTTC
. TRBJ2-1 TRBV6-5 . CASSPLLSSYNEQFF TGTGCCAGCAGCCCGCTTCTTAGCTCCTACAATGAGCAGTTCTTC
many TRBJ2-3 TRBV3-1/TRBV3-2 . CASSRGGTDTQYF TGTGCCAGCAGCCGTGGGGGCACAGATACGCAGTATTTT
. TRBJ2-7 TRBV4-3 . CASSQGQGSSYEQYF TGCGCCAGCAGCCAAGGGCAGGGGTCCTCCTACGAGCAGTACTTC
. TRBJ2-1 TRBV28 . CASSPPGGRRNEQFF TGTGCCAGCAGTCCCCCAGGGGGGCGGCGAAATGAGCAGTTCTTC
few TRBJ2-1 TRBV19 TRBD2 CASSIARLAGGRYNYNEQFF TGTGCCAGTAGTATAGCACGACTAGCGGGGGGCCGATATAACTACAATGAGCAGTTCTTC
. TRBJ1-2 TRBV28 . CASSTGYYGYTF TGTGCCAGCAGCACAGGGTACTATGGCTACACCTTC
. TRBJ2-2 TRBV20-1 TRBD2 CSASLAGDTGELFF TGCAGTGCTAGTCTAGCGGGGGACACCGGGGAGCTGTTTTTT
. TRBJ1-1 TRBV15 . CATSRESPTRDANTEAFF TGTGCCACCAGCAGAGAAAGCCCTACGAGGGATGCGAACACTGAAGCTTTCTTT
. TRBJ2-5 TRBV14 TRBD1 CASSQGLKGAGETQYF TGTGCCAGCAGCCAAGGGTTGAAGGGGGCGGGAGAGACCCAGTACTTC
. TRBJ2-7 TRBV28 . CASRTLYEQYF TGTGCCAGCAGAACCCTCTACGAGCAGTACTTC
. TRBJ1-1 TRBV5-1 . CASSLDGRPNTEAFF TGCGCCAGCAGCTTGGATGGCAGGCCTAACACTGAAGCTTTCTTT
. TRBJ1-5 TRBV19 TRBD1 CASSTLTGLGNQPQHF TGTGCCAGTAGTACCCTGACAGGGTTGGGCAATCAGCCCCAGCATTTT
once TRBJ1-5 TRBV19 . CASSIGNQPQHF TGTGCCAGTAGTATTGGGAATCAGCCCCAGCATTTT
. TRBJ1-2 TRBV30 . CAWVSPGTIYGYTF TGTGCCTGGGTTTCTCCCGGGACTATCTATGGCTACACCTTC
. TRBJ1-5 TRBV10-2 . CASSPDRGPQPQHF TGCGCCAGCAGCCCGGACAGAGGGCCTCAGCCCCAGCATTTT
. TRBJ1-5 TRBV5-6 . CASSLGLGNQPQHF TGTGCCAGCAGCTTGGGCCTGGGTAATCAGCCCCAGCATTTT
few TRBJ1-5 TRBV19 TRBD1 CASSPDRTGWNQPQHF TGTGCCAGTAGTCCCGATAGGACAGGGTGGAATCAGCCCCAGCATTTT
. TRBJ1-3 TRBV7-9 TRBD1 CASSRQTGAGNTIYF TGTGCCAGCAGCCGCCAGACAGGGGCAGGAAACACCATATATTTT
. TRBJ2-7 TRBV28 . CASRPSLGDTYEQYF TGTGCCAGTAGGCCTTCCCTAGGGGACACCTACGAGCAGTACTTC
. TRBJ1-5 TRBV28 . CASSLGTRAQPQHF TGTGCCAGCAGTTTGGGCACCCGGGCACAGCCCCAGCATTTT
. TRBJ1-3 TRBV28 TRBD1 CASSPGQGGNTIYF TGTGCCAGCAGTCCCGGACAGGGTGGAAACACCATATATTTT
. TRBJ1-2 TRBV6-1 . CASTLSDPKHGYTF TGTGCCAGCACCCTCTCGGACCCAAAGCACGGCTACACCTTC
. TRBJ2-2 TRBV5-4 . CASSLGTVNTGELFF TGTGCCAGCAGCTTGGGGACAGTTAACACCGGGGAGCTGTTTTTT
. TRBJ2-7 TRBV6-1 TRBD1 CASSERGRLHEQYF TGTGCCAGCAGTGAGAGGGGGCGACTCCACGAGCAGTACTTC
once TRBJ2-2 TRBV5-1 . CASSLGGIGLNTGELFF TGCGCCAGCAGCTTGGGCGGAATCGGGCTTAACACCGGGGAGCTGTTTTTT
once TRBJ2-3 TRBV27 TRBD2 CASSQFGTSVSSTDTQYF TGTGCCAGCAGTCAATTTGGGACTAGCGTATCTAGCACAGATACGCAGTATTTT
. TRBJ1-1 TRBV6-6 . CASSSPASATEAFF TGTGCCAGCAGTTCCCCCGCATCAGCCACTGAAGCTTTCTTT
once TRBJ1-5 TRBV7-2 TRBD1 CASSPRQGQPQHF TGTGCCAGCAGCCCGCGACAGGGGCAGCCCCAGCATTTT
. TRBJ2-1 TRBV7-8 TRBD2 CASSPGGADNEQFF TGTGCCAGCAGCCCGGGGGGAGCCGACAATGAGCAGTTCTTC
. TRBJ2-3 TRBV27 TRBD2 CASIQAGGGTDTQYF TGTGCCAGCATTCAGGCGGGGGGGGGCACAGATACGCAGTATTTT
. TRBJ2-2 TRBV7-8 . CASRIGGPGELFF TGTGCCAGCAGGATAGGCGGTCCCGGGGAGCTGTTTTTT
. TRBJ1-5 TRBV5-8 . CASRIRDSNQPQHF TGTGCCAGCAGGATCCGGGACAGCAATCAGCCCCAGCATTTT
. TRBJ2-7 TRBV12-3/TRBV12-4 . CASGVYEQYF TGTGCCAGCGGGGTTTACGAGCAGTACTTC
. TRBJ1-1 TRBV25-1 . CASSPVWGEGAFF TGTGCCAGCAGTCCCGTCTGGGGCGAGGGAGCTTTCTTT
once TRBJ2-1 TRBV11-1 . CASSLGRAGPNEQFF TGTGCCAGCAGCTTAGGGAGGGCAGGGCCCAATGAGCAGTTCTTC